Given below is one T cell receptor beta chain in context. Its antigen is undetermined. This record belongs to a study of spatial heterogeneity in lung cancer. The wider study: Among detected sequences, beta-chain ones consistently exceeded alpha-chain ones in number.

Study-wide results and limits: Blood showed ubiquitous tumor TCRs more often at resection than at routine follow-up.

Indicated time point: sample taken at primary tumor resection. Whole RNA, isolated from tumor, nontumor lung or frozen PBMC, was sequenced without prior sorting. Donation came from some 72 patients with untreated early-stage non-small cell lung cancer. A distinct unique molecular identifier was carried by each TCR cDNA molecule. TCRdb re-called the 5' RACE reads through MiXCR, storing one row per CDR3 protein. The sample holds some 52,000 distinct CDR3 sequences, approximately 7% seen once. This sequence was found in a female donor with early-stage non-small cell lung cancer. The starting material was PBMCs, obtained at surgery.

Here the CDR3 reads CASSLEAGDSGNTEAFF. The CDR3 region has the DNA TGTGCCAGCAGCTTAGAGGCGGGAGATTCCGGGAACACTGAAGCTTTCTTT. The rearrangement uses TRBV7-2 and TRBJ1-1; unclear D gene. Germline V gene data show CDR1 as SGHTA and CDR2 as FQGNSA. The CDR3 is 17 amino acids. V lost 1 base and J lost 1, with 16 bases in between.